Below, 18 T cell receptor beta chains from the same sample are listed, as sequenced in a study of graft-versus-host responses after intestinal transplantation. No antigen is known for these receptors. Profiled with immunoSEQ multiplex PCR; TCRdb holds only in-frame clones, not every one. The repertoire consists of some 110,000 clones, with 85% to 95% occurring once and the leading ten covering approximately 1.2%. Sequenced here: unstimulated CD8+ T cells sorted from spleen or lymph node cells, sampled before transplant. The receptor source for this set is a human donor who was the organ donor for an intestinal transplant.

The chain joins TRBV19 to TRBJ1-1; the D is unclear. This CDR3 is built from 13 residues. Per the germline V gene, CDR1 is LNHDA and CDR2 is SQIVND (reference sequence). The germline V and J ends were trimmed by 1 base and 1 base, with 4 bases remaining between them. Here the CDR3 DNA reads TGTGCCAGTAGTATAGCCCAGAACACTGAAGCTTTCTTT. Translation gives CASSIAQNTEAFF.

This clone was recorded once. J is TRBJ2-1 and V is TRBV7-2; 8 bases are shared with TRBD2. Germline CDR1 reads SGHTA; CDR2 reads FQGNSA. The V and J ends lost 2 bases and 2 bases, in that order; junction bases with no gene match: 2. The CDR3 extends over 15 amino acids. In DNA form, the CDR3 reads TGTGCCAGCAGCTTATGGCGGGGGGCCTACAATGAGCAGTTCTTC. This translates into CASSLWRGAYNEQFF. The full variable domain, its missing parts supplied by reference TRBV7-2 and TRBJ2-1, is GAGVSQSPSNKVTEKGKDVELRCDPISGHTALYWYRQSLGQGLEFLIYFQGNSAPDKSGLPSDRFSAERTGGSVSTLTIQRTQQEDSAVYLCASSLWRGAYNEQFFGPGTRLTVL.

This rearrangement joins TRBV5-1 to TRBJ2-1; TRBD2 matches 13 bases. This CDR3 has 15 amino acids. From germline, CDR1 is SGHRS and CDR2 YFSETQ. The V and J ends lost 4 bases and 5 bases, in that order; junction bases with no gene match: 3. The CDR3 nucleotides read TGCGCCAGCAGCCTAGGACTAGCGGGGGACAATGAGCAGTTCTTC. It codes for CASSLGLAGDNEQFF.

CDR3 region: CATSRTGTYEQYF. The DNA for the CDR3 is TGTGCCACCAGCAGGACAGGGACCTACGAGCAGTACTTC. The chain is built from TRBV15 and TRBJ2-7; 7 bases match TRBD1. CDR3 length: 13 amino acids. The germline gives CDR1 LNHNV, CDR2 YYDKDF (reference sequence). Losses at the gene ends were 3 bases for V and 2 bases for J; bases not matched to a gene: 1.

This chain uses TRBV9 with TRBJ2-7; TRBD1 aligns across 11 bases. CDR1 is SGDLS, CDR2 YYNGEE, per germline. The length of the CDR3 is 14 residues. The J segment lost 5 bases and the V segment lost 4 bases, leaving 5 bases of the junction unmatched. The CDR3 is CASSPWTGGHEQYF. The DNA for the CDR3 is TGTGCCAGCAGCCCTTGGACAGGGGGCCACGAGCAGTACTTC.

V usage is TRBV28 and J usage is TRBJ2-3, with 10 bases lining up with TRBD2. This CDR3 contains 18 residues. Per the germline V gene, CDR1 is MDHEN and CDR2 is SYDVKM. V lost 3 bases, J lost 4 bases, and 13 bases stayed unmatched. CDR3 nucleotide sequence: TGTGCCAGCAGTTTTCCTTCGTTAGCGGGAGGAGGGTCAGATACGCAGTATTTT. Translating it yields CASSFPSLAGGGSDTQYF.

The chain carries TRBV28 and TRBJ1-5; D possibly corresponds to TRBD1 (6 bases). This CDR3 comprises 16 residues. Germline CDR1 and CDR2: MDHEN and SYDVKM. Between the trimmed V and J ends, which lost 0 bases and 0 bases, there was a span of 9 bases. The CDR3 is CASSLWDSHSNQPQHF. DNA of the CDR3: TGTGCCAGCAGTTTATGGGACAGCCATAGCAATCAGCCCCAGCATTTT.

This chain joins TRBV6-1 and TRBJ2-1, with D possibly TRBD1 on 5 matching bases. Germline loops: CDR1 MNHNS, CDR2 SASEGT. This CDR3 is 15 amino acids long. Trimming removed 5 bases at V and 9 bases at J, with 20 bases between. The CDR3 is CASSSEVSRAAEQFF. CDR3 DNA sequence: TGTGCCAGCAGTTCAGAGGTTAGCAGGGCCGCTGAGCAGTTCTTC.

Of note for this clone: An end of the junction differs from the germline gene, which may be a read error. The rearrangement links TRBV6-5 to TRBJ2-2, with a possible D match to TRBD2 (5 bases). CDR3 size: 15 residues. The germline gives CDR1 MNHEY, CDR2 SVGAGI. CDR3 in DNA: TGTGCCAGCAGTTACGACTACACGAACCCCGGGGAGCTGTTTTTT. It specifies CASSYDYTNPGELFF.

The genes are TRBV5-1 and TRBJ1-4; TRBD1 agrees at 7 bases. With 3 bases clipped from V and 6 bases from J, the junction kept 11 bases outside the gene matches. Germline loops: CDR1 SGHRS, CDR2 YFSETQ. This CDR3 comprises 16 residues. The CDR3 sequence is CASSYTGTVRDEKLFF. Here the CDR3 DNA reads TGCGCCAGCAGCTACACCGGGACAGTAAGGGATGAAAAACTGTTTTTT.

The chain uses TRBV7-9 and TRBJ2-7; maybe TRBD1 (5 bases). The germline V gene encodes CDR1 SEHNR and CDR2 FQNEAQ (reference sequence). CDR3 size: 14 residues. V gave up 6 bases and J gave up 3 bases, with 15 bases separating them. The CDR3 loop is CASSPPDTHYEQYF. CDR3 DNA sequence: TGTGCCAGCAGTCCTCCGGACACCCACTACGAGCAGTACTTC.

The chain carries TRBV14 and TRBJ2-6; D might be TRBD2 (5 bases). V lost 6 bases to trimming and J lost 4 bases, with 28 bases between them. The germline V gene has CDR1 SGHDN and CDR2 FVKESK. This CDR3 is 20 amino acids long. CDR3 DNA: TGTGCCAGCAGAGACGGCTCTCGGGGAGCCGCGGGCTCAGGGGCCAACGTCCTGACTTTC. This sequence encodes CASRDGSRGAAGSGANVLTF.

The chain employs TRBV19 and TRBJ2-1; TRBD2 matches at 13 bases. The CDR3 length is 20 residues. Germline CDR1 and CDR2: LNHDA and SQIVND (reference sequence). With 2 bases clipped from V and 0 bases from J, the junction kept 10 bases outside the gene matches. CDR3 sequence (DNA): TGTGCCAGTAGTATATTCGGACTAGCGGGAGTGGGGGGCTCCTACAATGAGCAGTTCTTC. Translation gives CASSIFGLAGVGGSYNEQFF.

J is TRBJ1-3 and V is TRBV28; D ambiguous. The length of the CDR3 is 15 residues. Germline V gives CDR1 MDHEN, CDR2 SYDVKM. V was shortened by 8 bases and J by 4 bases, with 18 bases between the two germline ends. The CDR3 region is CASRDPSLGGNTIYF. CDR3 DNA sequence: TGTGCCAGCCGTGATCCCTCCCTGGGGGGAAACACCATATATTTT.

The rearrangement uses TRBV9 and TRBJ2-3, with 8 bases identical to TRBD2. The CDR3 contains 16 residues. The ends lost 0 bases at V and 2 bases at J; junction bases unmatched: 5. Germline V CDR1 and CDR2: SGDLS, YYNGEE. CDR3 region: CASSVEAGGPTDTQYF. CDR3 nucleotide sequence: TGTGCCAGCAGCGTAGAGGCGGGAGGACCCACAGATACGCAGTATTTT. The full variable domain, completed using reference TRBV9 and TRBJ2-3, is DSGVTQTPKHLITATGQRVTLRCSPRSGDLSVYWYQQSLDQGLQFLIQYYNGEERAKGNILERFSAQQFPDLHSELNLSSLELGDSALYFCASSVEAGGPTDTQYFGPGTRLTVL.

The CDR3 DNA reads as TGTGCCAGTGGTACAGGGGGGCCCTACGAGCAGTACTTC. This sequence encodes CASGTGGPYEQYF. The chain recombines TRBV28 with TRBJ2-7, with TRBD1 matching 8 bases. The CDR3 is 13 amino acids. J was trimmed by 2 bases and V by 9 bases; bases with no gene match: 6. Germline V gives CDR1 MDHEN, CDR2 SYDVKM.

The J gene is TRBJ2-5, the V gene TRBV15; D is perhaps TRBD2 (6 bases). CDR1 is LNHNV, CDR2 YYDKDF, per germline (reference sequence). The length of the CDR3 is 16 residues. Trimming removed 2 bases from V and 11 bases from J, with 24 bases in between. The CDR3 nucleotides are TGTGCCACCAGCAGACGTCGGTGGCGTCTGAGGGAGGAGCAGTACTTC. Encoded protein: CATSRRRWRLREEQYF.

The chain uses TRBV21-1 and TRBJ1-5. TRBV21-1 is a pseudogene locus. The CDR3 has 15 residues. The CDR3 loop reads CASSNGRAVNQPQHF. The CDR3 DNA follows: TGTGCCAGCAGCAATGGGAGGGCGGTGAATCAGCCCCAGCATTTT.